Following are 7 T cell receptor beta chains from one sample sequenced in a study of cytomegalovirus exposure and HLA in healthy donors. Measured with immunoSEQ multiplex PCR; TCRdb has only the in-frame clones, and not every one. The table records hundreds of thousands of clones, 83% of them present only once. What was sequenced was PBMCs. The receptors shown here come from a woman aged 18-29 years in good health and CMV-seronegative.

V and J are TRBV27 and TRBJ2-1; no clear D. Trimming cost V 3 bases and J 6 bases, with 18 bases left between them. CDR1 and CDR2 (germline): MNHEY, SMNVEV (reference sequence). The CDR3 contains 16 residues. CDR3 amino acids: CASSFSPGPLGNEQFF. CDR3 DNA sequence: TGTGCCAGCAGTTTTTCGCCGGGTCCCCTCGGCAATGAGCAGTTCTTC.

The chain couples TRBV27 to TRBJ1-5; D unresolved. This CDR3 is built from 13 residues. Germline V lookup: CDR1 MNHEY, CDR2 SMNVEV (reference sequence). Trimming removed 4 bases from V and 9 bases from J, with 13 bases in between. The CDR3 spells CASSSDAMRPQHF. CDR3 sequence (DNA): TGTGCCAGCAGTTCCGATGCGATGAGGCCCCAGCATTTT.

The CDR3 reads CASSARLYNEQFF. The CDR3 nucleotides are TGTGCCAGCAGTGCCCGACTATACAATGAGCAGTTCTTC. The chain recombines TRBV9 with TRBJ2-1; D may be TRBD2 (5 bases). Trimming pared 5 bases from V and 4 bases from J, leaving 10 bases between. From germline, CDR1 is SGDLS and CDR2 YYNGEE. The CDR3 totals 13 residues.

The chain carries TRBV7-6 and TRBJ1-3, with no clear D. Germline CDR1 SGHVS, CDR2 FNYEAQ. The ends were cut back, 0 bases at V and 6 bases at J, with 12 bases in the middle. The CDR3 has 15 residues. The CDR3 DNA is TGTGCCAGCAGCTTAGCGCGGGCAGGCCCAAACACCATATATTTT. Translated, it gives CASSLARAGPNTIYF.

The chain combines TRBV6-1 with TRBJ2-7; 12 bases map to TRBD2. The ends lost 7 bases at V and 7 bases at J; junction bases unmatched: 8. The CDR3 has 14 amino acids. CDR1 and CDR2 from the germline V gene are MNHNS and SASEGT. The DNA of the CDR3 is TGTGCCAGCATCGGACTAGCGGGAATAGAAGAGCAGTACTTC. Amino acids: CASIGLAGIEEQYF.

V gene TRBV5-1 combines with J gene TRBJ2-1; 7 bases are shared with TRBD1. The CDR3 has 15 residues. Trimming took 4 bases from V and 2 from J; bases not matched to a gene: 6. CDR1 and CDR2 (germline): SGHRS, YFSETQ. CDR3 sequence: CASSRGQQTYNEQFF. In nucleotides, the CDR3 is TGCGCCAGCAGCCGGGGACAGCAAACCTACAATGAGCAGTTCTTC.

This clone was recorded once. The rearrangement links TRBV27 to TRBJ2-3; TRBD2 matches 7 bases. The V and J ends lost 5 bases and 4 bases, in that order; junction bases with no gene match: 6. CDR1 MNHEY and CDR2 SMNVEV come from the germline V gene (reference sequence). The CDR3 sequence is 14 residues long. CDR3 sequence: CASSPERGPDTQYF. CDR3 DNA sequence: TGTGCCAGCAGTCCGGAGCGGGGCCCAGATACGCAGTATTTT.